Included here is one T cell receptor (beta chain) sequence, with context. Isolated RNA was reverse transcribed into cDNA used as the sequencing template. Method: immunoSEQ multiplex PCR; TCRdb's copy keeps in-frame clones and lacks some. The sample includes about 98,000 clones, nearly 45% of them seen just once. Trimming took 7 bases from V and 12 from J, leaving 25 bases between them. The CDR3 totals 16 residues. Germline CDR1 MDHEN, CDR2 SYDVKM. This sample is part of a study of CD8+ T cells in alopecia areata. The chain carries TRBV28 and TRBJ1-6; D unclear. The receptor was isolated from a human donor with alopecia areata. The sample consisted of CD4+ T cells sorted from blood. The CDR3 nucleotides read TGTGCCAGCACAATCCTCTCGGGAGCAAGTGGAGAACCCCTCCACTTT. This translates into CASTILSGASGEPLHF.